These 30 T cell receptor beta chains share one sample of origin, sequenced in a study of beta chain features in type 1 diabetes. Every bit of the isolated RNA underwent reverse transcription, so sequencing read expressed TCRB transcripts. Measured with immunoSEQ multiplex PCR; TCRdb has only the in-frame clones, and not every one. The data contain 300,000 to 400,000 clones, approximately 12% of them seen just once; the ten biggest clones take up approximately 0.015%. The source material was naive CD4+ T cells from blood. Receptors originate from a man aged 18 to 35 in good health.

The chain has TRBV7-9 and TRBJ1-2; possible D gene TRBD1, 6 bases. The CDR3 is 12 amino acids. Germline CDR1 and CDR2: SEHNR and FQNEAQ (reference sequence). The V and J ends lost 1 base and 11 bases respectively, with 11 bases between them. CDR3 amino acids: CASSLESGDYTF. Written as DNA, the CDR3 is TGTGCCAGCAGCTTAGAGTCAGGGGATTACACCTTC.

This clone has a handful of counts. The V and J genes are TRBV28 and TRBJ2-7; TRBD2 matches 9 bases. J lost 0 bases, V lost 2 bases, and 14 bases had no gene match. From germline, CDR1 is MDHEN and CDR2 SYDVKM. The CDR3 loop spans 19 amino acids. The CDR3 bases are TGTGCCAGCAGTTTAGGGGGCCTCATAGCGGGGGCCTTCTCCTACGAGCAGTACTTC. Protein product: CASSLGGLIAGAFSYEQYF.

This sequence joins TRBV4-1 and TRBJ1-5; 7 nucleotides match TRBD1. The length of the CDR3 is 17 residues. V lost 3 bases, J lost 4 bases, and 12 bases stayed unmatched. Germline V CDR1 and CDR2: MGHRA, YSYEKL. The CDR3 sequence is CASSHEMLGTANQPQHF. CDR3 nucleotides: TGCGCCAGCAGCCACGAAATGTTAGGGACAGCTAATCAGCCCCAGCATTTT.

CDR3 sequence: CASSLPPMETQYF. CDR3 bases: TGTGCCAGCTCACTACCGCCTATGGAGACCCAGTACTTC. The rearrangement links TRBV18 to TRBJ2-5; D is ambiguous. V gave up 4 bases and J gave up 5 bases, with 11 bases separating them. The CDR3 is 13 amino acids. The germline CDR1 and CDR2 sequences are KGHSH and LQKENI.

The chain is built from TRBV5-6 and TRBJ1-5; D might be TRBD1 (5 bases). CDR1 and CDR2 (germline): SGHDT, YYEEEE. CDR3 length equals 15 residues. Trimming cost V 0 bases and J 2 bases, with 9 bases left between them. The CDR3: CASSLAGLGNQPQHF. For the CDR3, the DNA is TGTGCCAGCAGCTTGGCAGGGCTCGGCAATCAGCCCCAGCATTTT.

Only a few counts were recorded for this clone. CDR3 bases: TGTGCCAGCCGAAGGACTAGCGGGGGACCCGCGACCCAGTACTTC. It is translated as CASRRTSGGPATQYF. The chain has TRBV18 and TRBJ2-5; 13 nucleotides match TRBD2. The CDR3 contains 15 residues. The V and J ends lost 8 bases and 7 bases, in that order; junction bases with no gene match: 10. Germline CDR1 and CDR2: KGHSH and LQKENI.

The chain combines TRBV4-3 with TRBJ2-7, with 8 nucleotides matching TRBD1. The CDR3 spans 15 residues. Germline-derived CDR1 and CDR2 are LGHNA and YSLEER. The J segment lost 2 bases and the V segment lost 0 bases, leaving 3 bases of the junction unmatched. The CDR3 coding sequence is TGCGCCAGCAGCCAAGATCGACAGGGGACCTACGAGCAGTACTTC. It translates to CASSQDRQGTYEQYF.

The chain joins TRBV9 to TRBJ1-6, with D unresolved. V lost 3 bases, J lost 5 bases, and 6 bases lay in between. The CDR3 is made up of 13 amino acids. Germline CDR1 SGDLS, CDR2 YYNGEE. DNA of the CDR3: TGTGCCAGCAGCGACACACATAATTCACCCCTCCACTTT. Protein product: CASSDTHNSPLHF.

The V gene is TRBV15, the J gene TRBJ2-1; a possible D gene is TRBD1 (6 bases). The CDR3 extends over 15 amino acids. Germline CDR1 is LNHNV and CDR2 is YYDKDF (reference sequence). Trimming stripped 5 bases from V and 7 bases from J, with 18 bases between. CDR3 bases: TGTGCCACCAGCTCCTCTTGGGGGCTGGGGAATGAGCAGTTCTTC. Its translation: CATSSSWGLGNEQFF.

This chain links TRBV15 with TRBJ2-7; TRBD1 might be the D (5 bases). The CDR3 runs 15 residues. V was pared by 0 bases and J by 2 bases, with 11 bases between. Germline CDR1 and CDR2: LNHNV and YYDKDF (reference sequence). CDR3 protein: CATSRDLTEAYEQYF. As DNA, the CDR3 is TGTGCCACCAGCAGAGACCTGACAGAGGCCTACGAGCAGTACTTC.

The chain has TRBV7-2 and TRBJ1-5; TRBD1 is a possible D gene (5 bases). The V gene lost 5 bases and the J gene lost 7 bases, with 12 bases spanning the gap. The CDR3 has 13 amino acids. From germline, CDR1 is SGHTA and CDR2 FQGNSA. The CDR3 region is CASSKDILQPQHF. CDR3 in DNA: TGTGCCAGCAGCAAGGACATCTTGCAGCCCCAGCATTTT.

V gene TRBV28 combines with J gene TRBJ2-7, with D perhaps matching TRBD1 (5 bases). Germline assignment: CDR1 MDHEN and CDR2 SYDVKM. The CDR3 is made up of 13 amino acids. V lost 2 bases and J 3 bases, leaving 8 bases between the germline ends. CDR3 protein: CASSLPGHYEQYF. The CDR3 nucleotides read TGTGCCAGCAGTTTACCTGGACACTACGAGCAGTACTTC.

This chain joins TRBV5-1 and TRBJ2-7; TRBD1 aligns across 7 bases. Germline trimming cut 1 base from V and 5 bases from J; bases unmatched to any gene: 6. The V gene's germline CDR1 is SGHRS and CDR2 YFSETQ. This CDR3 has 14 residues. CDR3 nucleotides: TGCGCCAGCAGCTTGTCGAGGGGGCGAGACGAGCAGTACTTC. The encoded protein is CASSLSRGRDEQYF.

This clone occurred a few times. Here the CDR3 DNA reads TGTGCCAGCAGCACGACAGGGACCTCCTCCTACGAGCAGTACTTC. Translated: CASSTTGTSSYEQYF. The chain is built from TRBV6-1 and TRBJ2-7; 7 bases are a match to TRBD1. Trimming cost V 6 bases and J 0 bases; bases outside gene matches: 8. CDR3 length: 15 amino acids. Per the germline V gene, CDR1 is MNHNS and CDR2 is SASEGT.

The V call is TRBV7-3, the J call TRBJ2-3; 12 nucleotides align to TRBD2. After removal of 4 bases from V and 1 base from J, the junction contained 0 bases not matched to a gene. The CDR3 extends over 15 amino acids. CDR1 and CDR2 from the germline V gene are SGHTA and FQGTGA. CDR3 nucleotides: TGTGCCAGCAGCTCTAGCGGGGGGGGCACAGATACGCAGTATTTT. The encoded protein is CASSSSGGGTDTQYF. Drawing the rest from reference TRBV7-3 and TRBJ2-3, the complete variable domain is GAGVSQTPSNKVTEKGKYVELRCDPISGHTALYWYRQSLGQGPEFLIYFQGTGAADDSGLPNDRFFAVRPEGSVSTLKIQRTERGDSAVYLCASSSSGGGTDTQYFGPGTRLTVL.

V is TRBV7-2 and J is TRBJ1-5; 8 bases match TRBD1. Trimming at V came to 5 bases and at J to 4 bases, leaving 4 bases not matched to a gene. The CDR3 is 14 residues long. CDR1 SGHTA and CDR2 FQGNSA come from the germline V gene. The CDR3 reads CASSLQGVNQPQHF. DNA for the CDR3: TGTGCCAGCAGCCTACAGGGGGTGAATCAGCCCCAGCATTTT.

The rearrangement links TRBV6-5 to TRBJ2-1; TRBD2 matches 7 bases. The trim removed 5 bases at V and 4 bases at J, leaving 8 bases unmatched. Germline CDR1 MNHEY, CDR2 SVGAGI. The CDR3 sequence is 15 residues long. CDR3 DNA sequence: TGTGCCAGCAGTCGCCGGGACTACTTTTACAATGAGCAGTTCTTC. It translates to CASSRRDYFYNEQFF.

The DNA for the CDR3 is TGTGCCAGCAGTCGGCCGGGACAGGGGGATGGTACGCAGTATTTT. Encoded protein: CASSRPGQGDGTQYF. This rearrangement joins TRBV28 to TRBJ2-3, with TRBD1 matching 11 bases. This CDR3 is built from 15 residues. Germline V gene lookup returns CDR1 MDHEN and CDR2 SYDVKM. Trimming took 5 bases from V and 8 from J; bases not matched to a gene: 9. Full variable domain (outside the CDR3, taken from reference TRBV28 and TRBJ2-3): DVKVTQSSRYLVKRTGEKVFLECVQDMDHENMFWYRQDPGLGLRLIYFSYDVKMKEKGDIPEGYSVSREKKERFSLILESASTNQTSMYLCASSRPGQGDGTQYFGPGTRLTVL.

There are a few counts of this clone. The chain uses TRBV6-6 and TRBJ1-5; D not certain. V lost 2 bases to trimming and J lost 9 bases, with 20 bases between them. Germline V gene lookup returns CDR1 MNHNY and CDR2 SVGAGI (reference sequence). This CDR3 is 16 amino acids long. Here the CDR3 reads CASSYGPQKRAGPQHF. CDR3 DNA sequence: TGTGCCAGCAGTTACGGGCCCCAAAAAAGGGCGGGGCCCCAGCATTTT.

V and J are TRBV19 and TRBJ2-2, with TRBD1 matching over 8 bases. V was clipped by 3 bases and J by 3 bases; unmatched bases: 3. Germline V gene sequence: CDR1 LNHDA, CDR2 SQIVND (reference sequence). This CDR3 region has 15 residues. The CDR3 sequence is CASSMGTGHTGELFF. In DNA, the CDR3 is TGTGCCAGTAGTATGGGGACAGGACACACCGGGGAGCTGTTTTTT.

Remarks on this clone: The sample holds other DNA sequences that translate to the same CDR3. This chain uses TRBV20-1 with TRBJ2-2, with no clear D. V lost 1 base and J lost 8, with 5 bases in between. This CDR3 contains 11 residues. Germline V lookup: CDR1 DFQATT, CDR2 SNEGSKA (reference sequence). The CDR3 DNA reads TGCAGTGCTAGAGCCGTGGGGGAGCTGTTTTTT. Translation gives CSARAVGELFF.

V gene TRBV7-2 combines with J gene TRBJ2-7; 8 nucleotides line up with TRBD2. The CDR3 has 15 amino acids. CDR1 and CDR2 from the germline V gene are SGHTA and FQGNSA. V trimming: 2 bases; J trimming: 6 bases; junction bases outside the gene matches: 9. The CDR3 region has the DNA TGTGCCAGCAGCTTATCCCCAGCGGGAGTAGGCGAGCAGTACTTC. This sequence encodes CASSLSPAGVGEQYF. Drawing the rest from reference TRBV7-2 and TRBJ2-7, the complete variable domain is GAGVSQSPSNKVTEKGKDVELRCDPISGHTALYWYRQSLGQGLEFLIYFQGNSAPDKSGLPSDRFSAERTGGSVSTLTIQRTQQEDSAVYLCASSLSPAGVGEQYFGPGTRLTVT.

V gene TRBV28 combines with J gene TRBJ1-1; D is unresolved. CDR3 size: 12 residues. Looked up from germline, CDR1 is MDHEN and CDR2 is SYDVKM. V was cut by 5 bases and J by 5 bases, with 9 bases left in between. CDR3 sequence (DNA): TGTGCCAGCAGTCTAACCCGGACTGAAGCTTTCTTT. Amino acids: CASSLTRTEAFF.

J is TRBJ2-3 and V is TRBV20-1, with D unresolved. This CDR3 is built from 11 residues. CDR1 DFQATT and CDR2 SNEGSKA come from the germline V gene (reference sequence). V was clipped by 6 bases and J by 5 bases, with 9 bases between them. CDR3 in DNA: TGCAGTGCCAATACAAGAGATACGCAGTATTTT. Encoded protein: CSANTRDTQYF.

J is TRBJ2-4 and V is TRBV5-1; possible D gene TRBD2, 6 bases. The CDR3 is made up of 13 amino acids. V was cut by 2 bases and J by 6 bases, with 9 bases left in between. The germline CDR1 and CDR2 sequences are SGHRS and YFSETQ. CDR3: CASSFAEGNIQYF. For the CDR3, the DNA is TGCGCCAGCAGCTTTGCGGAGGGAAACATTCAGTACTTC.

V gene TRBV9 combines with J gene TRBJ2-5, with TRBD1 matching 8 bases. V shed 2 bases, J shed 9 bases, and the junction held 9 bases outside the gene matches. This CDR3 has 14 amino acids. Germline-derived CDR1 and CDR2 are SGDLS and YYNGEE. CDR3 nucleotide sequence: TGTGCCAGCAGCGTGGCACAGGGGGATTTGGCCCAGTACTTC. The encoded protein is CASSVAQGDLAQYF.

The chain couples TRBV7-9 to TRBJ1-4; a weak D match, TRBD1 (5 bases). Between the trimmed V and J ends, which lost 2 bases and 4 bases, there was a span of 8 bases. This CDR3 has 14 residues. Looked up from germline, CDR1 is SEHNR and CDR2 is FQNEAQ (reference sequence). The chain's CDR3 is CASSLRQGNEKLFF. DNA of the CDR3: TGTGCCAGCAGCTTACGGCAGGGTAATGAAAAACTGTTTTTT.

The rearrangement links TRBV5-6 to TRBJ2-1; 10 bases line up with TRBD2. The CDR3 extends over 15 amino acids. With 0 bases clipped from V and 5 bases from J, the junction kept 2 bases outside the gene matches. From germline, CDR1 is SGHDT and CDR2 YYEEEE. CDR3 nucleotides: TGTGCCAGCAGCTTGGGGCTAGCGGGAGACAATGAGCAGTTCTTC. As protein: CASSLGLAGDNEQFF.

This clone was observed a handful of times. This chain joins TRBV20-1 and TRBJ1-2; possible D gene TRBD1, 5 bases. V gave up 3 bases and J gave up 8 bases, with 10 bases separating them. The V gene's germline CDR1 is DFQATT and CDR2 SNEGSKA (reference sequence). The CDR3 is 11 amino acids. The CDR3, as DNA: TGCAGTGCTAGTCGACAGTACGGCTACACCTTC. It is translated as CSASRQYGYTF.

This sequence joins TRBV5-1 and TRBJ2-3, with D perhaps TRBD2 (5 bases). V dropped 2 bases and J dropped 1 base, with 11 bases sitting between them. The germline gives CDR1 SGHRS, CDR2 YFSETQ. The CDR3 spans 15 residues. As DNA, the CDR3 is TGCGCCAGCAGCTTTTCGAGCGGACGCACAGATACGCAGTATTTT. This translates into CASSFSSGRTDTQYF.